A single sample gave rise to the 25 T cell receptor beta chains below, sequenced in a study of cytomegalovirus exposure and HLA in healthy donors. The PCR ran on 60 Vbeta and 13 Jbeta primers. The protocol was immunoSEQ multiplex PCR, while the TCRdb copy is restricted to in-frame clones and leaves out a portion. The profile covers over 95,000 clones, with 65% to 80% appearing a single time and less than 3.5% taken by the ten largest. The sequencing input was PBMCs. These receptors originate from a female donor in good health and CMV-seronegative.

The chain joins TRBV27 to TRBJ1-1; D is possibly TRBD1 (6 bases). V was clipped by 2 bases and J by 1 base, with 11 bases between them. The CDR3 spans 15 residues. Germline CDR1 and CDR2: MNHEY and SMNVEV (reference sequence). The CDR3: CASSLRAGANTEAFF. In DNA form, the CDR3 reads TGTGCCAGCAGTTTACGCGCAGGGGCGAACACTGAAGCTTTCTTT.

CDR3 protein: CASSILPVAGATDTQYF. CDR3 bases: TGTGCCAGTAGTATTCTCCCGGTAGCGGGGGCCACAGATACGCAGTATTTT. V and J are TRBV19 and TRBJ2-3; 9 positions match TRBD2. Germline V gene sequence: CDR1 LNHDA, CDR2 SQIVND (reference sequence). CDR3 length equals 17 residues. Losses at the gene ends were 3 bases for V and 2 bases for J; bases not matched to a gene: 9.

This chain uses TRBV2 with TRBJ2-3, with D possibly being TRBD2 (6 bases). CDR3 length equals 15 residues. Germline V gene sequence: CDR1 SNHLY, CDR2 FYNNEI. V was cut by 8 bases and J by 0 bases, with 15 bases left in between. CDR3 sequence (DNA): TGTGCCAGCTCGCGCGGCGGGGCTAGCACAGATACGCAGTATTTT. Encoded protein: CASSRGGASTDTQYF.

CDR3 amino acids: CASTPRANEKLFF. The CDR3 nucleotides read TGTGCCAGCACCCCGCGTGCTAATGAAAAACTGTTTTTT. The V and J genes are TRBV5-4 and TRBJ1-4; no reliable D call. This CDR3 spans 13 amino acids. V was trimmed by 6 bases and J by 3 bases, leaving 9 bases between them. From germline, CDR1 is SGHNT and CDR2 YYREEE (reference sequence).

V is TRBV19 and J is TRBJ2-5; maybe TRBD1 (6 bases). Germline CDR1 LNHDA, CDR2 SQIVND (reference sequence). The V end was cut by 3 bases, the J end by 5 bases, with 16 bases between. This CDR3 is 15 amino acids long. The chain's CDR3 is CASSIAQGRLETQYF. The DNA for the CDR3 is TGTGCCAGTAGTATTGCACAGGGCCGACTCGAGACCCAGTACTTC.

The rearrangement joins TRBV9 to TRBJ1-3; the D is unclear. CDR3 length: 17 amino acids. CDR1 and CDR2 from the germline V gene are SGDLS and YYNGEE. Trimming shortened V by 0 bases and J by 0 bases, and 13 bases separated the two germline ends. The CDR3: CASSVGVMEISGNTIYF. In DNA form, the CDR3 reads TGTGCCAGCAGCGTAGGGGTTATGGAGATCTCTGGAAACACCATATATTTT. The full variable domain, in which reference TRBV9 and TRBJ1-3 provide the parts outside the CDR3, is DSGVTQTPKHLITATGQRVTLRCSPRSGDLSVYWYQQSLDQGLQFLIQYYNGEERAKGNILERFSAQQFPDLHSELNLSSLELGDSALYFCASSVGVMEISGNTIYFGEGSWLTVV.

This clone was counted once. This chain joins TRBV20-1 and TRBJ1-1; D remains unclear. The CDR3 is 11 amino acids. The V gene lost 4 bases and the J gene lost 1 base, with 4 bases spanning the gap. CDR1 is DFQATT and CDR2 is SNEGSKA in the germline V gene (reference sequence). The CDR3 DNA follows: TGCAGTGCTAAACAGAACACTGAAGCTTTCTTT. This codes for CSAKQNTEAFF.

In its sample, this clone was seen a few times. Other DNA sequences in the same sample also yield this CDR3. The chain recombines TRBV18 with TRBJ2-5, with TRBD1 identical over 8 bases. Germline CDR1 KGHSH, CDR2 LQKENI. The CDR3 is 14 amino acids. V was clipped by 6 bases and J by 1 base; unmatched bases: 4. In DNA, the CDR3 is TGTGCCAGCTCCCCGACAGGGGCCCAAGAGACCCAGTACTTC. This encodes CASSPTGAQETQYF.

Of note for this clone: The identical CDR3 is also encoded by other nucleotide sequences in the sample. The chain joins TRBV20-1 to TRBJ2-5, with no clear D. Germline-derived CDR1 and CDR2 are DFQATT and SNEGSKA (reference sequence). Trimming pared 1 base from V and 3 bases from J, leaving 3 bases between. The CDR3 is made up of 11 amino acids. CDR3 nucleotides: TGCAGTGCTAGAGCAGAAGAGACCCAGTACTTC. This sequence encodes CSARAEETQYF.

CDR3 in amino acids: CASSDRVNEKLFF. The CDR3 DNA reads TGCGCCAGCTCGGACAGGGTAAATGAAAAACTGTTTTTT. V usage is TRBV5-1 and J usage is TRBJ1-4; the match to TRBD1 covers 8 bases. V shed 7 bases, J shed 5 bases, and the junction held 4 bases outside the gene matches. CDR3 length equals 13 residues. Germline V CDR1 and CDR2: SGHRS, YFSETQ. Looking up the rest from reference TRBV5-1 and TRBJ1-4 gives the full variable domain: KAGVTQTPRYLIKTRGQQVTLSCSPISGHRSVSWYQQTPGQGLQFLFEYFSETQRNKGNFPGRFSGRQFSNSRSEMNVSTLELGDSALYLCASSDRVNEKLFFGSGTQLSVL.

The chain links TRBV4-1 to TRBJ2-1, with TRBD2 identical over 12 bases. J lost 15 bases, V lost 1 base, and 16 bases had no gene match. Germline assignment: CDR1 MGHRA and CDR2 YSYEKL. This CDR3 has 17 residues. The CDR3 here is CASSQVPPGLAGPKGFF. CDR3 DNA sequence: TGCGCCAGCAGCCAAGTCCCACCGGGACTAGCGGGTCCCAAGGGGTTCTTC.

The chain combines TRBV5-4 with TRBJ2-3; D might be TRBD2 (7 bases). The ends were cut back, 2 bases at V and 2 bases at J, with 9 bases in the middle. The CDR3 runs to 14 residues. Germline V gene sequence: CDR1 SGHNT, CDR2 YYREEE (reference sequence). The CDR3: CASSLRGATDTQYF. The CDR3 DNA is TGTGCCAGCAGCTTACGGGGGGCCACAGATACGCAGTATTTT.

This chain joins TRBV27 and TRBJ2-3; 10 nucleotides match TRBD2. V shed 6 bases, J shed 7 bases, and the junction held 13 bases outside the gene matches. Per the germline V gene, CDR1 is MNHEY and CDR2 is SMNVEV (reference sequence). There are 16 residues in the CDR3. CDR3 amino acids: CASRVWSGGAGNTQYF. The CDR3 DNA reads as TGTGCCAGCAGGGTGTGGAGCGGGGGGGCCGGAAATACGCAGTATTTT.

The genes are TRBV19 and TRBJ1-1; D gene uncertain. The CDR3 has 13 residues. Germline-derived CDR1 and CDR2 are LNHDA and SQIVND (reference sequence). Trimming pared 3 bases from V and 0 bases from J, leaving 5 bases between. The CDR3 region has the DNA TGTGCCAGTAGTATCGGGGTGAACACTGAAGCTTTCTTT. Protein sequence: CASSIGVNTEAFF.

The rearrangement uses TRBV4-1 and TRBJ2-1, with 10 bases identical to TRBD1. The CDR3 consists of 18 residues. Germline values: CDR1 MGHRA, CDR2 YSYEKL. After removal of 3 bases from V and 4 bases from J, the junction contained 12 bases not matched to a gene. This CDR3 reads CASSHELAGTGVYNEQFF. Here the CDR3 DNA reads TGCGCCAGCAGCCATGAACTCGCCGGGACAGGGGTTTACAATGAGCAGTTCTTC.

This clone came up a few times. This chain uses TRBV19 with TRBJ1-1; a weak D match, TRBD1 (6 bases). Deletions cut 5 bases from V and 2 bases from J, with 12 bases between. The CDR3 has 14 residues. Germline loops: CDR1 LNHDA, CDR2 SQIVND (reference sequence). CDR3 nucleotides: TGTGCCAGTAGTCTACAGGGTAGAAACACTGAAGCTTTCTTT. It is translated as CASSLQGRNTEAFF.

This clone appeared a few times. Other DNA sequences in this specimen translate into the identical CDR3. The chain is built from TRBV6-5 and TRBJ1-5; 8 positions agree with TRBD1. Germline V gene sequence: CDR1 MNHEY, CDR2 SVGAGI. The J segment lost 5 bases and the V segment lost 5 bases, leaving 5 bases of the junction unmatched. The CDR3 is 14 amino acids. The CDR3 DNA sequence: TGTGCCAGCAGTCCCGGACAGGGTTATCAGCCCCAGCATTTT. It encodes CASSPGQGYQPQHF.

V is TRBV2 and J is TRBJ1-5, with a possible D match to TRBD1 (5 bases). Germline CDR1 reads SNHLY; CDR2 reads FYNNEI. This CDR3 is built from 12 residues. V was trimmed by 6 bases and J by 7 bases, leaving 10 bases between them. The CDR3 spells CASRAKGQPQHF. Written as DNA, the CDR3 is TGTGCCAGCAGGGCTAAGGGGCAGCCCCAGCATTTT.

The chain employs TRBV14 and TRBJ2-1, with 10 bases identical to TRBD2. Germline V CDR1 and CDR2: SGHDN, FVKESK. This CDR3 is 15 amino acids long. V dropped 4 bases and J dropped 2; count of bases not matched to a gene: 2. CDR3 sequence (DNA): TGTGCCAGCAGCCCACTAGCGGGGACCTACAATGAGCAGTTCTTC. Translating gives CASSPLAGTYNEQFF.

This chain's CDR3 is CASSFGQRNTEAFF. The DNA of the CDR3 is TGTGCCAGCAGCTTTGGACAGAGAAACACTGAAGCTTTCTTT. The rearrangement joins TRBV11-3 to TRBJ1-1, with D possibly being TRBD1 (6 bases). V dropped 3 bases and J dropped 2 bases, with 10 bases sitting between them. CDR1 and CDR2 (germline): SGHNT, YENEEA. This CDR3 has 14 residues.

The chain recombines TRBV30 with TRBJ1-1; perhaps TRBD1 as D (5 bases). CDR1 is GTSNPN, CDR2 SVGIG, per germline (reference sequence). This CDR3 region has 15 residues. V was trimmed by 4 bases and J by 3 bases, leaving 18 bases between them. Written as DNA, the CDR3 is TGTGCCTGGACCCAGGGACGGGGGTTAGACACTGAAGCTTTCTTT. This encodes CAWTQGRGLDTEAFF.

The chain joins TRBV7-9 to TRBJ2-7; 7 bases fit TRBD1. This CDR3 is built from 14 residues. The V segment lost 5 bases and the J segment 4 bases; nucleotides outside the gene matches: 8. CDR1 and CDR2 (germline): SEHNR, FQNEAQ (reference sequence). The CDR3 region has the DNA TGTGCCAGCAGCCAGGACAGGCACTCGTACGAGCAGTACTTC. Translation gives CASSQDRHSYEQYF. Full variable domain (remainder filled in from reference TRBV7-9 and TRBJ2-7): DTGVSQNPRHKITKRGQNVTFRCDPISEHNRLYWYRQTLGQGPEFLTYFQNEAQLEKSRLLSDRFSAERPKGSFSTLEIQRTEQGDSAMYLCASSQDRHSYEQYFGPGTRLTVT.

CDR3 sequence: CASSLGQGWANEQFF. DNA of the CDR3: TGTGCCAGCAGCTTGGGACAGGGGTGGGCCAATGAGCAGTTCTTC. V usage is TRBV11-2 and J usage is TRBJ2-1; 10 bases are shared with TRBD1. The CDR3 has 15 amino acids. The germline gives CDR1 SGHAT, CDR2 FQNNGV. Losses at the gene ends were 3 bases for V and 6 bases for J; bases not matched to a gene: 5.

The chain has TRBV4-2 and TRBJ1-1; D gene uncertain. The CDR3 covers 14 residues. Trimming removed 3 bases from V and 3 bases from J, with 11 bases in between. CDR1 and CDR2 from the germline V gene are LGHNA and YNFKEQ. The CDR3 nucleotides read TGTGCCAGCAGCCACAACACAGTGGACACTGAAGCTTTCTTT. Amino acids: CASSHNTVDTEAFF.

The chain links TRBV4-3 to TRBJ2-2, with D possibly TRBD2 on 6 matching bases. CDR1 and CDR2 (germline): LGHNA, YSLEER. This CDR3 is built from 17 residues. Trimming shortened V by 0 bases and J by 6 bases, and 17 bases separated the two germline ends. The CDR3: CASSQDLVGGMAGELFF. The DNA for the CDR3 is TGCGCCAGCAGCCAAGATCTTGTGGGGGGTATGGCCGGGGAGCTGTTTTTT.